Listed here are 21 T cell receptor beta chains from one sample, sequenced in a study of T cells in tuberculosis. Data came from immunoSEQ multiplex PCR; TCRdb stores just in-frame clones and leaves some out. The sample lists 25,000 to 35,000 clones, approximately 90% seen once, with around 7.7% in the top ten. The sequenced sample consisted of PBMCs. All receptors come from a donor aged 10-29 years with latent tuberculosis or without tuberculosis infection. Some clones in this sample may be carry-over from other donors' samples.

The chain recombines TRBV20-1 with TRBJ1-1; no firm D call. The germline gives CDR1 DFQATT, CDR2 SNEGSKA (reference sequence). V was cut by 3 bases and J by 6 bases, with 8 bases left in between. CDR3 size: 11 residues. The CDR3 DNA reads TGCAGTGCTAGCCCCGGGTCTGAAGCTTTCTTT. It codes for CSASPGSEAFF.

The chain is built from TRBV6-6 and TRBJ2-1, with no clear D. V was pared by 0 bases and J by 8 bases, with 5 bases between. Germline CDR1 and CDR2: MNHNY and SVGAGI (reference sequence). The CDR3 sequence is 12 residues long. For the CDR3, the DNA is TGTGCCAGCAGTTACTCGACTCATGAGCAGTTCTTC. It yields the protein CASSYSTHEQFF.

J is TRBJ1-1 and V is TRBV27; possible D gene TRBD1, 6 bases. Germline CDR1 reads MNHEY; CDR2 reads SMNVEV (reference sequence). V lost 6 bases and J 1 base, leaving 15 bases between the germline ends. The CDR3 length is 15 residues. CDR3 protein: CASSPKDRTNTEAFF. DNA of the CDR3: TGTGCCAGCAGCCCGAAGGACAGAACGAACACTGAAGCTTTCTTT.

The genes are TRBV7-8 and TRBJ1-5; 8 bases align to TRBD1. Germline values: CDR1 SGHVS, CDR2 FQNEAQ. Trimming cost V 3 bases and J 4 bases; bases outside gene matches: 11. The CDR3 totals 17 residues. CDR3 DNA sequence: TGTGCCAGCAGCTTCGCCGGGACAGGATACCTAAATCAGCCCCAGCATTTT. Its translation is CASSFAGTGYLNQPQHF.

The V and J genes are TRBV6-1 and TRBJ1-2; 7 bases are a match to TRBD1. J was trimmed by 8 bases and V by 7 bases; bases with no gene match: 10. This CDR3 is built from 13 residues. Germline lookup yields CDR1 MNHNS and CDR2 SASEGT. The CDR3 region is CASKLTGKDGYTF. Here the CDR3 DNA reads TGTGCCAGCAAATTGACAGGGAAAGACGGCTACACCTTC.

The chain is built from TRBV5-1 and TRBJ2-5, with TRBD1 matching 7 bases. This CDR3 is 14 amino acids long. V dropped 0 bases and J dropped 6; count of bases not matched to a gene: 5. Germline V gene sequence: CDR1 SGHRS, CDR2 YFSETQ. CDR3 in amino acids: CASSLGTGEKTQYF. The CDR3 DNA reads TGCGCCAGCAGCTTGGGTACAGGGGAGAAGACCCAGTACTTC.

This rearrangement joins TRBV5-6 to TRBJ2-5, with D possibly matching TRBD2 (6 bases). The germline CDR1 and CDR2 sequences are SGHDT and YYEEEE. The V end lost 4 bases, the J end lost 1 base, and 8 bases lay between the germline ends. The CDR3 totals 13 residues. DNA of the CDR3: TGTGCCAGCAGCCCGGGACTCCAAGAGACCCAGTACTTC. It codes for CASSPGLQETQYF.

The genes are TRBV7-2 and TRBJ1-2; tentatively, D is TRBD1 (5 bases). V gave up 11 bases and J gave up 4 bases, with 14 bases separating them. Germline loops: CDR1 SGHTA, CDR2 FQGNSA. This CDR3 region has 12 residues. The CDR3 sequence is CAGGAPGYGYTF. The CDR3 DNA is TGTGCCGGCGGGGCGCCGGGCTATGGCTACACCTTC.

V usage is TRBV28 and J usage is TRBJ1-2, with TRBD1 as a possible D gene (5 bases). Germline-derived CDR1 and CDR2 are MDHEN and SYDVKM. The length of the CDR3 is 12 residues. Trimming cost V 7 bases and J 8 bases, with 14 bases left between them. The chain's CDR3 is CASTRTGVGYTF. CDR3 bases: TGTGCCAGCACCCGAACGGGGGTCGGCTACACCTTC.

CDR3 sequence (DNA): TGTGCCAGCAGTTTGTTACAGGGATTCGGCGAGCAGTACTTC. Its translation is CASSLLQGFGEQYF. The chain uses TRBV28 and TRBJ2-7, with a possible D match to TRBD1 (6 bases). Trimming shortened V by 3 bases and J by 6 bases, and 15 bases separated the two germline ends. The CDR3 has 14 residues. CDR1 is MDHEN and CDR2 is SYDVKM in the germline V gene.

V and J are TRBV27 and TRBJ2-1; TRBD2 aligns across 12 bases. The ends lost 4 bases at V and 3 bases at J; junction bases unmatched: 4. The CDR3 length is 16 residues. CDR1 is MNHEY, CDR2 SMNVEV, per germline (reference sequence). The CDR3 sequence is CASSSRLAGVYNEQFF. The CDR3 coding sequence is TGTGCCAGCAGTTCCCGACTAGCGGGGGTCTACAATGAGCAGTTCTTC.

The genes are TRBV19 and TRBJ2-6; D possibly corresponds to TRBD2 (5 bases). V was clipped by 5 bases and J by 4 bases, with 15 bases between them. Germline CDR1 LNHDA, CDR2 SQIVND (reference sequence). The CDR3 covers 16 residues. The DNA of the CDR3 is TGTGCCAGTAGTGATTCCAGAGCGGTAGGGGCCAACGTCCTGACTTTC. This codes for CASSDSRAVGANVLTF.

The genes are TRBV2 and TRBJ2-7; 9 positions agree with TRBD1. The J segment lost 3 bases and the V segment lost 7 bases, leaving 7 bases of the junction unmatched. The germline V gene encodes CDR1 SNHLY and CDR2 FYNNEI. The CDR3 consists of 14 residues. In DNA form, the CDR3 reads TGTGCCAGCACTCCCGACAGGGGGATCTACGAGCAGTACTTC. Its translation: CASTPDRGIYEQYF.

The CDR3 here is CASSVKNTGELFF. DNA for the CDR3: TGTGCCAGCAGTGTTAAGAACACCGGGGAGCTGTTTTTT. This rearrangement joins TRBV2 to TRBJ2-2; D gene unclear. V lost 4 bases and J 1 base, leaving 4 bases between the germline ends. Germline lookup yields CDR1 SNHLY and CDR2 FYNNEI. CDR3 size: 13 residues.

This clone was observed a handful of times. The chain links TRBV10-2 to TRBJ2-7; a possible D gene is TRBD2 (5 bases). Germline values: CDR1 WSHSY, CDR2 SAAADI. V lost 6 bases to trimming and J lost 0 bases, with 9 bases between them. The CDR3 contains 13 residues. CDR3: CASRVGSSYEQYF. CDR3 in DNA: TGCGCCAGCAGAGTTGGGAGCTCCTACGAGCAGTACTTC.

V is TRBV4-2 and J is TRBJ2-1, with 10 bases identical to TRBD2. This CDR3 comprises 16 residues. Germline assignment: CDR1 LGHNA and CDR2 YNFKEQ. J was trimmed by 5 bases and V by 3 bases; bases with no gene match: 7. The CDR3 spells CASSHQGTSADNEQFF. The CDR3 nucleotides read TGTGCCAGCAGCCACCAAGGGACTAGCGCAGACAATGAGCAGTTCTTC.

The CDR3 nucleotides are TGCAGCGTTGCCACCCTAGGGATGCAGGGGTTCTTC. As protein: CSVATLGMQGFF. The chain combines TRBV29-1 with TRBJ2-1; tentatively, D is TRBD1 (5 bases). Trimming removed 4 bases at V and 15 bases at J, with 19 bases between. There are 12 residues in the CDR3. Germline CDR1 reads SQVTM; CDR2 reads ANQGSEA.

The chain employs TRBV30 and TRBJ1-2, with D possibly being TRBD1 (6 bases). CDR1 and CDR2 from the germline V gene are GTSNPN and SVGIG (reference sequence). V was shortened by 5 bases and J by 4 bases, with 8 bases between the two germline ends. CDR3 length: 11 amino acids. The CDR3 loop is CAWQGSYGYTF. In DNA, the CDR3 is TGTGCCTGGCAGGGGAGCTATGGCTACACCTTC.

The table lists this clone with a count of one. This rearrangement joins TRBV6-1 to TRBJ2-3; 15 nucleotides match TRBD2. Trimming took 1 base from V and 5 from J; bases not matched to a gene: 7. The germline V gene encodes CDR1 MNHNS and CDR2 SASEGT. The CDR3 consists of 18 residues. The DNA for the CDR3 is TGTGCCAGCAGTGAAGTTGGGACTAGCGGGGGGTTTGGAGATACGCAGTATTTT. Its protein is CASSEVGTSGGFGDTQYF.

The J gene is TRBJ2-7, the V gene TRBV30; no reliable D call. Germline V gives CDR1 GTSNPN, CDR2 SVGIG (reference sequence). V lost 3 bases to trimming and J lost 0 bases, with 9 bases between them. The CDR3 contains 13 residues. For the CDR3, the DNA is TGTGCCTGGAGACAGTCCAGCTCCTACGAGCAGTACTTC. It is translated as CAWRQSSSYEQYF.

This sequence joins TRBV5-8 and TRBJ2-3, with 13 bases matching TRBD2. The ends lost 4 bases at V and 7 bases at J; junction bases unmatched: 9. Germline V CDR1 and CDR2: SGHTS, YDEGEE. The length of the CDR3 is 16 residues. The CDR3 spells CASSPGTSGTYYTQYF. As DNA, the CDR3 is TGTGCCAGCAGCCCCGGGACTAGCGGGACGTATTATACGCAGTATTTT.